This T cell receptor (beta chain) was recorded in a study of cytomegalovirus exposure and HLA in healthy donors. The CDR3 runs to 18 residues. Between the trimmed V and J ends, which lost 6 bases and 6 bases, there was a span of 26 bases. Germline V lookup: CDR1 MDHEN, CDR2 SYDVKM. This clone occurred a few times. What it binds is unknown. Vbeta (60) and Jbeta (13) primers were used in the PCR. Here immunoSEQ multiplex PCR was the method, and the copy in TCRdb shows in-frame clones only, minus some. The table has about 95,000 clones, roughly two thirds seen once. General study points: In an earlier analysis, about 87% or about 30%: the productive usage of most TCR beta V segments. Whilst most TCR sequences proved rare, a subset of public TCRs occurred across many donors. A later look showed TCR association rates differing by HLA locus, highest for DRB1 and lowest for HLA-C.

Sequenced material: PBMCs. The chain carries TRBV28 and TRBJ1-4; D possibly corresponds to TRBD1 (6 bases). This TCR derives from a woman between 50 and 59 years old in good health and CMV-seropositive. The CDR3 protein is CASSNITRPGHGYEKLFF. CDR3 in DNA: TGTGCCAGCAGCAATATAACCCGACCGGGACATGGATATGAAAAACTGTTTTTT.